The next 32 T cell receptor beta chains were all read from a single sample in a study of control samples from healthy donors and cancer patients. This table comes from immunoSEQ multiplex PCR, and its TCRdb copy is limited to in-frame clones, with some not included. The data show roughly 60,000 clones, with approximately 94% seen just once and 3.5% to 4% held by the top ten. The sample comprised blood. Receptor source: a man aged 30 to 39 in good health.

This clone was found once. The J gene is TRBJ1-2, the V gene TRBV3-1 (or the pseudogene TRBV3-2); the D gene is possibly TRBD1 (5 bases). Per germline, CDR1 LGHDT and CDR2 YNNKEL (reference sequence). The CDR3 loop spans 14 amino acids. Trimming shortened V by 0 bases and J by 8 bases, and 13 bases separated the two germline ends. The CDR3 coding sequence is TGTGCCAGCAGCCAAGATGGCAGGGCGGGGGGCTACACCTTC. Encoded protein: CASSQDGRAGGYTF.

The chain links TRBV19 to TRBJ1-6; tentatively, D is TRBD1 (5 bases). The V gene's germline CDR1 is LNHDA and CDR2 SQIVND (reference sequence). This CDR3 has 16 amino acids. Trimming removed 3 bases at V and 15 bases at J, with 24 bases between. The CDR3 sequence: CASSISQQALAPDLHF. CDR3 DNA sequence: TGTGCCAGTAGTATTTCCCAACAGGCCCTAGCCCCCGACCTCCACTTT.

This chain joins TRBV6-6 and TRBJ1-3; D gene uncertain. Trimming shortened V by 6 bases and J by 4 bases, and 16 bases separated the two germline ends. The CDR3 length is 15 residues. CDR1 is MNHNY, CDR2 SVGAGI, per germline (reference sequence). The DNA of the CDR3 is TGTGCCAGCAGGACCCAGAGGGCCGGGGGAAACACCATATATTTT. Residues: CASRTQRAGGNTIYF.

V gene TRBV7-6 combines with J gene TRBJ2-6; D is ambiguous. Germline CDR1 SGHVS, CDR2 FNYEAQ. Between the trimmed V and J ends, which lost 5 bases and 0 bases, there was a span of 5 bases. The CDR3 totals 14 residues. Here the CDR3 reads CASSQASGANVLTF. CDR3 DNA: TGTGCCAGCAGCCAGGCCTCTGGGGCCAACGTCCTGACTTTC.

This clone was found a few times. The chain joins TRBV9 to TRBJ2-3; D uncertain. Germline V gene lookup returns CDR1 SGDLS and CDR2 YYNGEE. The V end lost 0 bases, the J end lost 5 bases, and 7 bases lay between the germline ends. CDR3 length: 13 amino acids. The CDR3 DNA reads TGTGCCAGCAGCGTAGTGCCGGGAGATACGCAGTATTTT. It yields the protein CASSVVPGDTQYF.

This chain's CDR3 is CASSLTGTGTPRGNTIYF. The DNA for the CDR3 is TGTGCCAGCAGTCTTACCGGGACAGGGACCCCGCGGGGAAACACCATATATTTT. The chain links TRBV28 to TRBJ1-3; the match to TRBD1 covers 9 bases. Trimming took 5 bases from V and 4 from J; bases not matched to a gene: 15. The CDR3 is 18 residues long. Germline V lookup: CDR1 MDHEN, CDR2 SYDVKM.

J is TRBJ1-2 and V is TRBV6-2 or TRBV6-3; D gene ambiguous. V was shortened by 2 bases and J by 7 bases, with 5 bases between the two germline ends. Germline-derived CDR1 and CDR2 are MNHEY and SVGEGT. This CDR3 is 11 amino acids long. The CDR3 sequence is CASSYRVGYTF. The CDR3 DNA is TGTGCCAGCAGTTACAGGGTTGGCTACACCTTC.

The chain uses TRBV7-9 and TRBJ1-2; D remains unclear. CDR3 size: 13 residues. The V gene lost 5 bases and the J gene lost 1 base, with 8 bases spanning the gap. CDR1 and CDR2 (germline): SEHNR, FQNEAQ (reference sequence). For the CDR3, the DNA is TGTGCCAGCAGCGCGGACCTTAACTATGGCTACACCTTC. Amino acids: CASSADLNYGYTF.

The rearrangement links TRBV18 to TRBJ1-2; tentative D call: TRBD1 (6 bases). In germline, CDR1 is KGHSH, CDR2 LQKENI. CDR3 size: 15 residues. V lost 2 bases and J 4 bases, leaving 14 bases between the germline ends. This CDR3 is CASSPSNDRSYGYTF. CDR3 nucleotides: TGTGCCAGCTCACCATCAAACGACAGGTCCTATGGCTACACCTTC.

The rearrangement uses TRBV27 and TRBJ2-5; possible D gene TRBD2, 5 bases. CDR1 and CDR2 from the germline V gene are MNHEY and SMNVEV (reference sequence). This CDR3 has 15 residues. Trimming stripped 6 bases from V and 4 bases from J, with 18 bases between. In nucleotides, the CDR3 is TGTGCCAGCAGGACTTTCTCGAATCGGGGAGAGACCCAGTACTTC. Translation: CASRTFSNRGETQYF.

The V gene is TRBV29-1, the J gene TRBJ2-1, with TRBD2 identical over 10 bases. The CDR3 loop spans 14 amino acids. Per germline, CDR1 SQVTM and CDR2 ANQGSEA. V trimming: 3 bases; J trimming: 9 bases; junction bases outside the gene matches: 8. The CDR3 DNA is TGCAGCGTTGACACTAGCGGGATGAGGATTGAGCAGTTCTTC. Residues: CSVDTSGMRIEQFF.

Only a few counts were recorded for this clone. The chain links TRBV30 to TRBJ2-7, with TRBD1 matching over 9 bases. CDR1 and CDR2 from the germline V gene are GTSNPN and SVGIG (reference sequence). The CDR3 is 14 residues long. The V and J ends lost 4 bases and 1 base, in that order; junction bases with no gene match: 5. This chain's CDR3 is CAWTAGTGSYEQYF. DNA of the CDR3: TGTGCCTGGACAGCCGGGACAGGGTCCTACGAGCAGTACTTC.

As to this clone: A read error may produce the germline difference seen at one junction end. The chain couples TRBV6-5 to TRBJ1-5; no clear D. Looked up from germline, CDR1 is MNHEY and CDR2 is SVGAGI. The CDR3 is 13 amino acids. CDR3 residues: CASSYSPDQPQHF. The CDR3, as DNA: TGTGCCAGCAGTTACTCTCCCGATCAACCCCAGCATTTT.

This chain connects TRBV6-2 or TRBV6-3 to TRBJ2-1; D gene ambiguous. The germline V gene encodes CDR1 MNHEY and CDR2 SVGEGT. The CDR3 is 15 residues long. V lost 2 bases and J 9 bases, leaving 17 bases between the germline ends. CDR3 coding DNA: TGTGCCAGCAGTTACCGGTCGCTAGTTCCCGGTGAGCAGTTCTTC. This sequence encodes CASSYRSLVPGEQFF.

CDR3 loop: CASRPGRGGTEAFF. CDR3 nucleotides: TGTGCCAGCAGGCCCGGACGGGGGGGCACTGAAGCTTTCTTT. The chain is built from TRBV28 and TRBJ1-1, with TRBD1 as a possible D gene (5 bases). Germline CDR1 and CDR2: MDHEN and SYDVKM. V was pared by 6 bases and J by 4 bases, with 15 bases between. The CDR3 consists of 14 residues.

The rearrangement uses TRBV11-2 and TRBJ2-1; 14 bases fit TRBD2. The V and J ends lost 2 bases and 8 bases, in that order; junction bases with no gene match: 14. CDR1 SGHAT and CDR2 FQNNGV come from the germline V gene. The CDR3 spans 19 residues. CDR3 in amino acids: CASSLKWSGLAGVVYEQFF. CDR3 sequence (DNA): TGTGCCAGCAGCTTAAAGTGGTCGGGACTAGCGGGAGTGGTGTATGAGCAGTTCTTC.

The chain links TRBV7-2 to TRBJ1-6; D not certain. V lost 3 bases and J 7 bases, leaving 7 bases between the germline ends. Per the germline V gene, CDR1 is SGHTA and CDR2 is FQGNSA. CDR3 length: 13 amino acids. The CDR3 loop reads CASSFDGNSPLHF. The CDR3 region has the DNA TGTGCCAGCAGCTTCGACGGAAATTCACCCCTCCACTTT.

The rearrangement joins TRBV27 to TRBJ2-3, with D possibly TRBD2 on 6 matching bases. This CDR3 has 15 amino acids. V shed 1 base and J shed 8 bases, with 16 bases lying between them. From germline, CDR1 is MNHEY and CDR2 SMNVEV (reference sequence). The CDR3 region is CASSLFAREVGTQYF. DNA of the CDR3: TGTGCCAGCAGTTTATTTGCCAGGGAGGTGGGTACGCAGTATTTT.

This rearrangement joins TRBV4-1 to TRBJ1-2; D is unresolved. CDR3 size: 13 residues. Germline V gene sequence: CDR1 MGHRA, CDR2 YSYEKL. The V end was cut by 1 base, the J end by 6 bases, with 9 bases between. CDR3 loop: CASSQVVGDGYTF. CDR3 DNA: TGCGCCAGCAGCCAAGTGGTCGGGGATGGCTACACCTTC.

This chain links TRBV11-3 with TRBJ2-2; D unclear. Germline CDR1 is SGHNT and CDR2 is YENEEA. The CDR3 spans 15 residues. V was trimmed by 5 bases and J by 0 bases, leaving 10 bases between them. The CDR3 sequence: CASSPRWTNTGELFF. The CDR3 DNA is TGTGCCAGCAGCCCTCGGTGGACGAACACCGGGGAGCTGTTTTTT.

The gene calls are TRBV18 and TRBJ2-7; D may be TRBD1 (5 bases). The CDR3 extends over 15 amino acids. V lost 7 bases and J 4 bases, leaving 20 bases between the germline ends. Germline lookup yields CDR1 KGHSH and CDR2 LQKENI. CDR3 nucleotide sequence: TGTGCCAGCTTAAGACAGTCGGGTGACACATACGAGCAGTACTTC. Protein product: CASLRQSGDTYEQYF.

This chain uses TRBV19 with TRBJ1-5; perhaps TRBD1 as D (6 bases). Trimming left V 7 bases short and J 4 bases short, with 14 bases between. The CDR3 has 14 amino acids. The germline V gene has CDR1 LNHDA and CDR2 SQIVND (reference sequence). DNA of the CDR3: TGTGCCAGTAAAAACAGGGAGCGAAATCAGCCCCAGCATTTT. As protein: CASKNRERNQPQHF.

The V call is TRBV9, the J call TRBJ2-7; TRBD2 might be the D (7 bases). Germline V gene sequence: CDR1 SGDLS, CDR2 YYNGEE. This CDR3 region has 15 residues. V was cut by 2 bases and J by 4 bases, with 16 bases left in between. This CDR3 reads CASSVGGGLSYEQYF. The CDR3 coding sequence is TGTGCCAGCAGCGTCGGAGGGGGACTATCTTACGAGCAGTACTTC.

Worth noting for this clone: The sample contains more than one DNA sequence encoding this CDR3. The rearrangement uses TRBV5-1 and TRBJ1-2; the D is unclear. V lost 0 bases to trimming and J lost 2 bases, with 5 bases between them. This CDR3 has 13 residues. Germline loops: CDR1 SGHRS, CDR2 YFSETQ. The CDR3 DNA reads TGCGCCAGCAGCTTGGGTCAGAACTATGGCTACACCTTC. Protein product: CASSLGQNYGYTF.

This clone occurred once. J is TRBJ1-3 and V is TRBV18, with D perhaps TRBD1 (6 bases). Trimming cost V 3 bases and J 2 bases, with 11 bases left between them. Germline CDR1 and CDR2: KGHSH and LQKENI. The CDR3 is 15 residues long. The CDR3 region is CASSPAGGPGNTIYF. The CDR3 DNA follows: TGTGCCAGCTCACCTGCGGGGGGGCCTGGAAACACCATATATTTT.

The J gene is TRBJ1-4, the V gene TRBV5-6; 12 bases line up with TRBD1. This CDR3 comprises 17 residues. Germline CDR1 is SGHDT and CDR2 is YYEEEE. The V and J ends lost 3 bases and 5 bases, in that order; junction bases with no gene match: 8. The DNA for the CDR3 is TGTGCCAGCAGCTCGTCCCGGGACAGGGGGCAAAATGAAAAACTGTTTTTT. Its protein product is CASSSSRDRGQNEKLFF.

V and J are TRBV18 and TRBJ2-7; 11 nucleotides agree with TRBD1. The CDR3 loop spans 14 amino acids. Unmatched junction bases numbered 7, after V lost 5 bases and J lost 7 bases. Germline values: CDR1 KGHSH, CDR2 LQKENI. In DNA form, the CDR3 reads TGTGCCAGCTCAGCGACGGACAGGGGGCGAGAGCAGTACTTC. It translates to CASSATDRGREQYF.

This rearrangement joins TRBV9 to TRBJ2-1, with 10 bases identical to TRBD2. The CDR3 totals 14 residues. CDR1 SGDLS and CDR2 YYNGEE come from the germline V gene. With V trimmed by 4 bases and J by 5 bases, 3 bases remained unmatched. CDR3 coding DNA: TGTGCCAGCAGCCTCGGACTAGCGGACAATGAGCAGTTCTTC. Amino acids: CASSLGLADNEQFF.

CDR3 loop: CASSFLAGGGREDTQYF. CDR3 sequence (DNA): TGTGCCAGCAGCTTCCTAGCGGGCGGCGGGAGAGAAGATACGCAGTATTTT. This chain uses TRBV7-3 with TRBJ2-3; 8 bases align to TRBD2. Germline V gene lookup returns CDR1 SGHTA and CDR2 FQGTGA. CDR3 length: 17 residues. V shed 3 bases, J shed 5 bases, and the junction held 13 bases outside the gene matches. Full variable domain (remainder filled in from reference TRBV7-3 and TRBJ2-3): GAGVSQTPSNKVTEKGKYVELRCDPISGHTALYWYRQSLGQGPEFLIYFQGTGAADDSGLPNDRFFAVRPEGSVSTLKIQRTERGDSAVYLCASSFLAGGGREDTQYFGPGTRLTVL.

The chain employs TRBV19 and TRBJ2-7; TRBD1 matches at 8 bases. CDR3 length equals 13 residues. CDR1 is LNHDA, CDR2 SQIVND, per germline (reference sequence). V was pared by 10 bases and J by 4 bases, with 9 bases of the junction left unmatched. CDR3 bases: TGTGCCACTAAACAGGGGGATCGTTACGAGCAGTACTTC. Amino acids: CATKQGDRYEQYF.

This clone was recorded once. The chain is built from TRBV15 and TRBJ1-2; D perhaps matches TRBD1 (5 bases). The CDR3 is 12 amino acids. Per germline, CDR1 LNHNV and CDR2 YYDKDF (reference sequence). The V gene lost 4 bases and the J gene lost 7 bases, with 10 bases spanning the gap. The CDR3 nucleotides read TGTGCCACCAGCACCAGGGATCCTGGCTACACCTTC. Translated: CATSTRDPGYTF. Complete variable domain (other parts from reference TRBV15 and TRBJ1-2): DAMVIQNPRYQVTQFGKPVTLSCSQTLNHNVMYWYQQKSSQAPKLLFHYYDKDFNNEADTPDNFQSRRPNTSFCFLDIRSPGLGDTAMYLCATSTRDPGYTFGSGTRLTVV.

V is TRBV24-1 and J is TRBJ1-5; the match to TRBD1 covers 7 bases. The length of the CDR3 is 17 residues. The V and J ends lost 2 bases and 3 bases, in that order; junction bases with no gene match: 9. CDR1 is KGHDR, CDR2 SFDVKD, per germline. In DNA form, the CDR3 reads TGTGCCACCAGTGATTCCAATAAGGGACAGTACAATCAGCCCCAGCATTTT. As protein: CATSDSNKGQYNQPQHF.